The 2 T cell receptor beta chains listed next were all sequenced from one sample in a study of OX40 agonist ivuxolimab in advanced cancers. Some clones are missing from TCRdb's copy, which holds only in-frame ones; the method was immunoSEQ multiplex PCR. The data contain about 64,000 clones, roughly 80% of them singletons. The material sequenced was CD4+ or CD8+ T cells sorted from blood, taken in a trial of the OX40 agonist ivuxolimab. These receptors were taken from an adult with an advanced solid tumor such as melanoma, head and neck, liver or kidney cancer.

A remark on this clone: Relative to the germline gene, one junction end is altered; a read error may explain this. This chain links TRBV2 with TRBJ1-1; maybe TRBD1 (5 bases). Germline CDR1 reads SNHLY; CDR2 reads FYNNEI. CDR3 size: 13 residues. The CDR3 loop reads CASNEQAHTEAFF. The DNA of the CDR3 is TGTGCCAGCAATGAACAGGCGCACACTGAAGCTTTCTTT.

This sequence joins TRBV28 and TRBJ1-1, with TRBD1 matching 7 bases. Germline V lookup: CDR1 MDHEN, CDR2 SYDVKM. This CDR3 has 16 amino acids. Unmatched junction bases numbered 8, after V lost 4 bases and J lost 0 bases. DNA of the CDR3: TGTGCCAGCAGTTCTCCCAGGGGGTCGATGAACACTGAAGCTTTCTTT. Translating it yields CASSSPRGSMNTEAFF.